This is a list of T cell receptor beta chains from one sample in a study of T cell responses to AZD1222 COVID-19 vaccine. Clones were sequenced by immunoSEQ multiplex PCR, and TCRdb holds only the in-frame ones, with some missing. Counted here are roughly 120,000 clones, around 90% occurring once; the ten biggest clones make up 15%. The sequenced sample was peripheral blood, obtained 28 days after the second AZD1222 dose. The receptors here all came from an adult who received the AZD1222 COVID-19 vaccine. CDR3s include the opening cysteine and the closing phenylalanine or tryptophan. The D gene is left open where the match is weak. Clone sizes are given selectively: once, few, many, or a class where the clone is expanded.

J,V,size,D,DNA,CDR3
TRBJ1-3,TRBV18,-,-,TGTGCCAGCTCACCACCGAGCGGGGCGGGAGGAAACACCATATATTTT,CASSPPSGAGGNTIYF
TRBJ1-2,TRBV5-4,-,TRBD1,TGTGCCAGCAGCTCCGGGACAGGGTTTTCTTATTCGGGCTACACCTTC,CASSSGTGFSYSGYTF
TRBJ1-1,TRBV5-4,-,TRBD1,TGTGCCAGCAGCGACAGGGGTGGGGGCACTGAAGCTTTCTTT,CASSDRGGGTEAFF
TRBJ1-5,TRBV5-1,few,-,TGCGCCAGCAGCGTGGGGTTCAATCAGCCCCAGCATTTT,CASSVGFNQPQHF
TRBJ2-1,TRBV21-1,-,-,TGTGCCAGCAGCCCCCTTGATGTCAATGAGCAGTTCTTC,CASSPLDVNEQFF
TRBJ2-2,TRBV10-1,-,-,TGCGCCAGCAGTGAGTCGGGGGCGGTCACCGGGGAGCTGTTTTTT,CASSESGAVTGELFF
TRBJ1-1,TRBV5-1,once,TRBD1,TGCGCCAGCAGCTTGGCTCAGGGGGGCACTGAAGCTTTCTTT,CASSLAQGGTEAFF
TRBJ2-3,TRBV7-9,-,TRBD1,TGTGCCAGCAGCCCGACAGGGGGAGATACGCAGTATTTT,CASSPTGGDTQYF
TRBJ1-1,TRBV11-3,-,TRBD1,TGTGCCAGCAGCTTAGTCTGGGGACAGGCAACGGAAGCTTTCTTT,CASSLVWGQATEAFF
TRBJ2-7,TRBV2,-,-,TGTGCCAGCCTGCGTTTCGCAAGCTCCTACGAGCAGTACTTC,CASLRFASSYEQYF
TRBJ2-6,TRBV7-9,-,-,TGTGCCAGAGAGTCTGGGGCCAACGTCCTGACTTTC,CARESGANVLTF
TRBJ1-1,TRBV5-1,-,-,TGCGCCAGCAGCGCAAGCCCGGACAGATTCACTGAAGCTTTCTTT,CASSASPDRFTEAFF
TRBJ1-1,TRBV11-2,-,-,TGTGCCAGCAGCTTAGATTTGGGAAACACTGAAGCTTTCTTT,CASSLDLGNTEAFF
TRBJ1-2,TRBV27,-,-,TGTGCCAGCAGTTTCGGCACCGACTATGGCTACACCTTC,CASSFGTDYGYTF
TRBJ2-7,TRBV4-2,-,-,TGTGCCAGCAGCCAGGGCGGCCAGCCCCTCCAGCAGTACTTC,CASSQGGQPLQQYF
TRBJ1-1,TRBV19,-,TRBD1,TGTGCCAGTAGGCCGGGACAGGGGCGTGATATGAACACTGAAGCTTTCTTT,CASRPGQGRDMNTEAFF
TRBJ2-7,TRBV9,-,TRBD1,TGTGCCAGCAGCCCCAGGGGTGGGACAGGGGGCCACGAGCAGTACTTC,CASSPRGGTGGHEQYF
TRBJ1-2,TRBV6-2/TRBV6-3,-,-,TGTGCCAGCAGTCGGGGACCGGGGGGCTACACCTTC,CASSRGPGGYTF
TRBJ1-6,TRBV5-5,-,-,TGTGCCAGCAGCGTCCAAGGGGATTCACCCCTCCACTTT,CASSVQGDSPLHF
TRBJ2-1,TRBV5-6,-,-,TGTGCCAGCAGCTTCGGCCTAAACAATGAGCAGTTCTTC,CASSFGLNNEQFF
TRBJ1-5,TRBV28,-,-,TGTGCCAGCAGTCCGCAGGGCAATCAGCCCCAGCATTTT,CASSPQGNQPQHF
TRBJ2-1,TRBV27,-,TRBD2,TGTGCCAGCAGCCACCGATTCGGGGGGGCCCAATACAATGAGCAGTTCTTC,CASSHRFGGAQYNEQFF
TRBJ1-2,TRBV12-3/TRBV12-4,-,-,TGTGCCAGCAGTCGGGCCCATGCGGGAGGCTACACCTTC,CASSRAHAGGYTF
TRBJ1-1,TRBV28,-,-,TGTGCCAGCACCGACCTGAACACTGAAGCTTTCTTT,CASTDLNTEAFF
TRBJ1-1,TRBV4-1,few,-,TGCGCCAGCAGCCAAGGGGCCCCTAGGGGGTTCACTGAAGCTTTCTTT,CASSQGAPRGFTEAFF
TRBJ1-5,TRBV11-2,-,-,TGTGCCAGCAGCCAGGAGGGTCAGCCCCAGCATTTT,CASSQEGQPQHF
TRBJ2-3,TRBV6-5,-,-,TGTGCCAGCAGTTACCTGCTGGGAGATACGCAGTATTTT,CASSYLLGDTQYF
TRBJ1-3,TRBV5-1,-,TRBD1,TGCGCCAGCAGCTTGGCCGTCCAGGGGGCAGCTGGAAACACCATATATTTT,CASSLAVQGAAGNTIYF
TRBJ2-2,TRBV12-3/TRBV12-4,-,TRBD1,TGTGCCAGCAGATGGGACAGCACCGGGGAGCTGTTTTTT,CASRWDSTGELFF
TRBJ1-2,TRBV2,-,TRBD1,TGTGCCAGCAGTGGACAGGGGCCGAGCTATGGCTACACCTTC,CASSGQGPSYGYTF
TRBJ2-7,TRBV28,once,TRBD2,TGTGCCAGCAGTCCACGGACTAGCGGGAGACCAGCCTCCTACGAGCAGTACTTC,CASSPRTSGRPASYEQYF
TRBJ2-1,TRBV27,-,-,TGTGCCAGCAGTTGGAGGGTTAGGGACAATGAGCAGTTCTTC,CASSWRVRDNEQFF
TRBJ2-1,TRBV4-2,few,-,TGTGCCAGCAGCCAGGCAAGGACCCACCCTACGGATGAGCAGTTCTTC,CASSQARTHPTDEQFF
TRBJ1-4,TRBV5-1,-,-,TGCGCCAGCAGGCGGGGGCTAGGCACAACTAATGAAAAACTGTTTTTT,CASRRGLGTTNEKLFF
TRBJ2-5,TRBV4-1,-,-,TGCGCCAGCAGCCAAGTGGGGCAGGGGATCTTTGGGGAGACCCAGTACTTC,CASSQVGQGIFGETQYF
TRBJ1-1,TRBV7-2,-,-,TGTGCCAGCAGCTTAGCGCTGGGCATGAACACTGAAGCTTTCTTT,CASSLALGMNTEAFF
TRBJ2-3,TRBV6-5,-,-,TGTGCCAGCAAGGGGGGCGAGGCAGATACGCAGTATTTT,CASKGGEADTQYF
TRBJ1-2,TRBV19,-,-,TGTGCCAGTACCCCAGGGGCCCCCTATGGCTACACCTTC,CASTPGAPYGYTF
TRBJ1-3,TRBV6-5,-,-,TGTGCCAGCAGTTTAGGGACCACCTCTGGAAACACCATATATTTT,CASSLGTTSGNTIYF
TRBJ1-2,TRBV11-3,-,-,TGTGCCAGCAGCTTAGATCTGGAGGGATACTATGGCTACACCTTC,CASSLDLEGYYGYTF
TRBJ1-5,TRBV5-1,few,-,TGCGCCAGCAGCTTGGGGGACGGCAATCAGCCCCAGCATTTT,CASSLGDGNQPQHF
TRBJ1-1,TRBV6-5,-,-,TGTGCCAGCAGTTACTCGGTGGACACTGAAGCTTTCTTT,CASSYSVDTEAFF
TRBJ2-7,TRBV28,-,TRBD2,TGTGCCAGCAGTTTACTCGGGACTAGCGGGAGTTTCGAGCAGTACTTC,CASSLLGTSGSFEQYF
TRBJ2-7,TRBV4-2,once,-,TGTGCCAGCAGCCAAGAGCCGGGACGCATTTTTTACGAGCAGTACTTC,CASSQEPGRIFYEQYF
TRBJ1-6,TRBV5-4,-,-,TGTGCCAGCAGCTCAGCCGGGACACCCCTTTCTGTCTACTTT,CASSSAGTPLSVYF